One and the same sample provided the 21 T cell receptor beta chains below, sequenced in a study of blood T cell repertoires in COVID-19. Method: immunoSEQ multiplex PCR; TCRdb's copy keeps in-frame clones and lacks some. Of approximately 300,000 clones listed, 90% were seen once; the top ten hold around 3.9%. Sequencing was performed on PBMCs or T cells enriched from blood (not recorded which). The receptors shown here come from a woman aged 25 to 39 who had been exposed to COVID-19.

J is TRBJ2-7 and V is TRBV5-5; 8 bases are a match to TRBD1. The CDR3 extends over 13 amino acids. After removal of 4 bases from V and 1 base from J, the junction contained 1 base not matched to a gene. Germline CDR1 is SGHKS and CDR2 is YYEKEE (reference sequence). The CDR3 loop reads CASSRDRSYEQYF. The DNA for the CDR3 is TGTGCCAGCAGCCGGGACAGGTCCTACGAGCAGTACTTC.

This chain joins TRBV3-1 (or the pseudogene TRBV3-2) and TRBJ2-1; 11 nucleotides match TRBD2. The CDR3 is made up of 15 amino acids. The V and J ends lost 3 bases and 5 bases, in that order; junction bases with no gene match: 3. CDR1 LGHDT and CDR2 YNNKEL come from the germline V gene (reference sequence). CDR3 nucleotide sequence: TGTGCCAGCAGCCATAGCGGGGGGGGTGACAATGAGCAGTTCTTC. It is translated as CASSHSGGGDNEQFF.

J is TRBJ1-2 and V is TRBV12-3 or TRBV12-4; D remains unclear. This CDR3 is built from 13 residues. Trimming took off 6 bases at V and 5 bases at J, with 13 bases between the two ends. CDR3 nucleotides: TGTGCCAGCAGCCCTGATGGCGGTTATGGCTACACCTTC. Protein product: CASSPDGGYGYTF.

V is TRBV11-2 and J is TRBJ1-1; D unclear. V was shortened by 2 bases and J by 5 bases, with 12 bases between the two germline ends. CDR1 and CDR2 (germline): SGHAT, FQNNGV. The CDR3 is made up of 14 amino acids. The CDR3 region has the DNA TGTGCCAGCAGCTTACAAATGGGCGCTACTGAAGCTTTCTTT. Its protein product is CASSLQMGATEAFF.

This clone was observed once. The gene calls are TRBV19 and TRBJ1-1, with D uncertain. The V gene lost 4 bases and the J gene lost 9 bases, with 9 bases spanning the gap. Germline V gives CDR1 LNHDA, CDR2 SQIVND (reference sequence). The CDR3 consists of 11 residues. The CDR3 spells CASSKPGKAFF. Here the CDR3 DNA reads TGTGCCAGTAGTAAACCGGGGAAAGCTTTCTTT.

V usage is TRBV19 and J usage is TRBJ1-4, with 7 bases aligning to TRBD1. J gave up 0 bases and V 6 bases, and 10 bases lay outside the gene matches. Germline values: CDR1 LNHDA, CDR2 SQIVND (reference sequence). This CDR3 comprises 17 residues. The chain's CDR3 is CASSLQTGASTNEKLFF. The CDR3 nucleotides read TGTGCCAGTAGCCTCCAAACAGGGGCTTCAACTAATGAAAAACTGTTTTTT.

This clone was counted once. The chain joins TRBV12-5 to TRBJ2-1; 7 bases line up with TRBD2. The V gene's germline CDR1 is LGHNT and CDR2 FRNRAP. This CDR3 is 16 amino acids long. V shed 5 bases, J shed 2 bases, and the junction held 9 bases outside the gene matches. CDR3 sequence reads: CASGPTLAVTYNEQFF. Written as DNA, the CDR3 is TGTGCTAGTGGTCCGACCCTAGCGGTGACCTACAATGAGCAGTTCTTC.

The chain links TRBV29-1 to TRBJ1-2, with 7 bases aligning to TRBD1. V shed 4 bases, J shed 4 bases, and the junction held 9 bases outside the gene matches. The CDR3 contains 14 residues. Germline CDR1 is SQVTM and CDR2 is ANQGSEA. The CDR3 nucleotides read TGCAGCGTTGGGACCGACAGGGTACCCTATGGCTACACCTTC. Translation: CSVGTDRVPYGYTF.

The V and J genes are TRBV19 and TRBJ1-1; 8 bases match TRBD1. V shed 7 bases and J 2 bases; nucleotides not matched to a gene: 6. CDR1 is LNHDA and CDR2 is SQIVND in the germline V gene (reference sequence). The CDR3 runs to 14 residues. CDR3 DNA sequence: TGTGCCAGTACCAGCAGGGGGCCAAACACTGAAGCTTTCTTT. Translating it yields CASTSRGPNTEAFF.

By proportion, this clone is medium-sized. V usage is TRBV5-1 and J usage is TRBJ1-1, with D maybe TRBD1 (5 bases). The CDR3 spans 14 residues. V dropped 3 bases and J dropped 3 bases, with 12 bases sitting between them. Germline CDR1 SGHRS, CDR2 YFSETQ. The CDR3 loop reads CASSSPGGDTEAFF. CDR3 coding DNA: TGCGCCAGCAGCTCCCCGGGGGGAGACACTGAAGCTTTCTTT. Variable domain in full (rest from reference TRBV5-1 and TRBJ1-1): KAGVTQTPRYLIKTRGQQVTLSCSPISGHRSVSWYQQTPGQGLQFLFEYFSETQRNKGNFPGRFSGRQFSNSRSEMNVSTLELGDSALYLCASSSPGGDTEAFFGQGTRLTVV.

The genes are TRBV4-2 and TRBJ1-3; no definite D call. The V and J ends lost 3 bases and 0 bases respectively, with 15 bases between them. The CDR3 contains 17 residues. Germline CDR1 and CDR2: LGHNA and YNFKEQ. CDR3 nucleotide sequence: TGTGCCAGCAGCCATACCTGGGCGCCAAACTCTGGAAACACCATATATTTT. As protein: CASSHTWAPNSGNTIYF.

V usage is TRBV24-1 and J usage is TRBJ1-1; D is possibly TRBD1 (6 bases). The V end was cut by 3 bases, the J end by 10 bases, with 14 bases between. This CDR3 comprises 13 residues. The germline CDR1 and CDR2 sequences are KGHDR and SFDVKD. This CDR3 reads CATSDETGPGAFF. In DNA form, the CDR3 reads TGTGCCACCAGTGATGAAACAGGGCCGGGAGCTTTCTTT.

This chain uses TRBV7-2 with TRBJ1-1; tentatively, D is TRBD1 (6 bases). V lost 4 bases to trimming and J lost 1 base, with 13 bases between them. Germline-derived CDR1 and CDR2 are SGHTA and FQGNSA. The CDR3 spans 15 residues. The DNA for the CDR3 is TGTGCCAGCAGCTCGCGGACAGCTTCGAACACTGAAGCTTTCTTT. It specifies CASSSRTASNTEAFF.

This clone was seen only once. The chain employs TRBV3-1 (or the pseudogene TRBV3-2) and TRBJ2-1; D might be TRBD2 (7 bases). Germline CDR1 and CDR2: LGHDT and YNNKEL (reference sequence). CDR3 length: 14 amino acids. V was cut by 4 bases and J by 9 bases, with 16 bases left in between. The CDR3 DNA is TGTGCCAGCAGCCCATGGGGGGGGACAACTGAGCAGTTCTTC. Translation: CASSPWGGTTEQFF.

The gene calls are TRBV3-1 (or the pseudogene TRBV3-2) and TRBJ2-7; D unclear. CDR3 length: 15 amino acids. CDR1 and CDR2 (germline): LGHDT, YNNKEL (reference sequence). V gave up 2 bases and J gave up 0 bases, with 11 bases separating them. CDR3 sequence (DNA): TGTGCCAGCAGCCAACCCGACACTTTCTCCTACGAGCAGTACTTC. The encoded protein is CASSQPDTFSYEQYF.

This chain connects TRBV24-1 to TRBJ2-5, with TRBD1 matching 8 bases. The germline CDR1 and CDR2 sequences are KGHDR and SFDVKD. This CDR3 region has 15 residues. V shed 9 bases and J 3 bases; nucleotides not matched to a gene: 11. In DNA form, the CDR3 reads TGTGCCACCTCAGCGCCAGGGGGCCTAGAAGAGACCCAGTACTTC. It yields the protein CATSAPGGLEETQYF.

The chain combines TRBV5-1 with TRBJ1-6, with a weak D call TRBD1 (6 bases). Trimming pared 1 base from V and 8 bases from J, leaving 13 bases between. The length of the CDR3 is 15 residues. Germline V gene lookup returns CDR1 SGHRS and CDR2 YFSETQ. The CDR3 DNA is TGCGCCAGCAGCTTGCGACAGGTCGCCGATTCACCCCTCCACTTT. Translating gives CASSLRQVADSPLHF.

The chain employs TRBV19 and TRBJ2-7, with a weak D call TRBD1 (6 bases). The CDR3 runs 12 residues. Germline CDR1 reads LNHDA; CDR2 reads SQIVND (reference sequence). V was cut by 6 bases and J by 3 bases, with 9 bases left in between. The CDR3 spells CASRDSYYEQYF. In nucleotides, the CDR3 is TGTGCCAGTAGGGACAGTTACTACGAGCAGTACTTC. The complete variable domain, with remaining parts taken from reference TRBV19 and TRBJ2-7, reads DGGITQSPKYLFRKEGQNVTLSCEQNLNHDAMYWYRQDPGQGLRLIYYSQIVNDFQKGDIAEGYSVSREKKESFPLTVTSAQKNPTAFYLCASRDSYYEQYFGPGTRLTVT.

In DNA form, the CDR3 reads TGTGCCAGCAGTATGGGGGGGGGCCGAGAGACCCAGTACTTC. Translated: CASSMGGGRETQYF. V and J are TRBV5-4 and TRBJ2-5; maybe TRBD2 (7 bases). Germline-derived CDR1 and CDR2 are SGHNT and YYREEE (reference sequence). The CDR3 has 14 amino acids. Trimming cost V 5 bases and J 4 bases, with 15 bases left between them.

This clone was counted once. This chain uses TRBV7-7 with TRBJ2-7; possible D gene TRBD1, 5 bases. The V gene lost 2 bases and the J gene lost 0 bases, with 11 bases spanning the gap. Germline CDR1 SSHAT, CDR2 FNYEAQ (reference sequence). The CDR3 length is 15 residues. The CDR3 loop reads CASSLWGRISYEQYF. CDR3 in DNA: TGTGCCAGCAGCTTATGGGGCAGGATCTCCTACGAGCAGTACTTC.

V is TRBV5-4 and J is TRBJ1-1; D gene uncertain. The germline V gene has CDR1 SGHNT and CDR2 YYREEE (reference sequence). The CDR3 spans 14 residues. The V end was cut by 2 bases, the J end by 0 bases, with 8 bases between. For the CDR3, the DNA is TGTGCCAGCAGCTTTGAGGTAATGAACACTGAAGCTTTCTTT. Translating it yields CASSFEVMNTEAFF.